Below are 15 T cell receptor beta chains sequenced from a single sample in a study of cytomegalovirus exposure and HLA in healthy donors. PCR amplification relied on 60 Vbeta primers (plus 13 Jbeta primers). Some clones are missing from TCRdb's copy, which holds only in-frame ones; the method was immunoSEQ multiplex PCR. This sample has over 150,000 clones, with about 77% found just once. Sequences were obtained from PBMCs. The source is a woman aged 40 to 49 in good health and CMV-seropositive.

The J gene is TRBJ2-3, the V gene TRBV4-3; weak D call: TRBD2 (5 bases). This CDR3 region has 18 residues. Germline V gene data show CDR1 as LGHNA and CDR2 as YSLEER. V lost 1 base to trimming and J lost 5 bases, with 22 bases between them. DNA of the CDR3: TGCGCCAGCAGCCAAGCTACGGGGTCCTCTCGTGTGTTAGATACGCAGTATTTT. Residues: CASSQATGSSRVLDTQYF.

The genes are TRBV18 and TRBJ1-3; the D is unclear. This CDR3 region has 14 residues. The germline V gene has CDR1 KGHSH and CDR2 LQKENI. V lost 0 bases and J 4 bases, leaving 7 bases between the germline ends. CDR3 bases: TGTGCCAGCTCACCACCTGCCCGGGGAAACACCATATATTTT. Translated, it gives CASSPPARGNTIYF. Full variable domain (remainder filled in from reference TRBV18 and TRBJ1-3): NAGVMQNPRHLVRRRGQEARLRCSPMKGHSHVYWYRQLPEEGLKFMVYLQKENIIDESGMPKERFSAEFPKEGPSILRIQQVVRGDSAAYFCASSPPARGNTIYFGEGSWLTVV.

The chain combines TRBV6-6 with TRBJ1-3; D is unclear. Germline assignment: CDR1 MNHNY and CDR2 SVGAGI (reference sequence). The CDR3 is made up of 15 amino acids. V was trimmed by 4 bases and J by 0 bases, leaving 10 bases between them. This chain's CDR3 is CASSFIGSSGNTIYF. CDR3 DNA: TGTGCCAGCAGTTTCATCGGGAGCTCTGGAAACACCATATATTTT.

The V call is TRBV5-4, the J call TRBJ2-7; 7 bases line up with TRBD1. CDR3 length: 13 amino acids. Trimming took 4 bases from V and 0 from J; bases not matched to a gene: 1. Germline CDR1 reads SGHNT; CDR2 reads YYREEE (reference sequence). CDR3 DNA: TGTGCCAGCAGCCACAGGGGCTCCTACGAGCAGTACTTC. The encoded protein is CASSHRGSYEQYF.

This clone was counted once. The chain recombines TRBV10-3 with TRBJ2-1; 12 bases map to TRBD2. This CDR3 has 16 amino acids. Germline trimming cut 4 bases from V and 6 bases from J; bases unmatched to any gene: 7. Germline values: CDR1 ENHRY, CDR2 SYGVKD. For the CDR3, the DNA is TGTGCCATCAGTGCCAGGACTAGCGGGAAGGGCAATGAGCAGTTCTTC. Protein sequence: CAISARTSGKGNEQFF.

This rearrangement joins TRBV5-1 to TRBJ2-1; TRBD2 matches at 12 bases. V lost 4 bases and J lost 4; bases outside the gene matches: 9. Per germline, CDR1 SGHRS and CDR2 YFSETQ. CDR3 length equals 17 residues. The chain's CDR3 is CASSPRLAGDQYNEQFF. CDR3 in DNA: TGCGCCAGCAGCCCAAGACTAGCGGGGGACCAATACAATGAGCAGTTCTTC. The entire variable domain, with the rest obtained from reference TRBV5-1 and TRBJ2-1, is as follows: KAGVTQTPRYLIKTRGQQVTLSCSPISGHRSVSWYQQTPGQGLQFLFEYFSETQRNKGNFPGRFSGRQFSNSRSEMNVSTLELGDSALYLCASSPRLAGDQYNEQFFGPGTRLTVL.

The J gene is TRBJ2-3, the V gene TRBV28, with a possible D match to TRBD1 (6 bases). From germline, CDR1 is MDHEN and CDR2 SYDVKM. The V end was cut by 3 bases, the J end by 4 bases, with 8 bases between. This CDR3 contains 13 residues. CDR3 in amino acids: CASSLGHPDTQYF. CDR3 in DNA: TGTGCCAGCAGTTTGGGACATCCAGATACGCAGTATTTT.

The chain couples TRBV7-9 to TRBJ2-2; D remains unclear. CDR3 length: 13 residues. The germline V gene encodes CDR1 SEHNR and CDR2 FQNEAQ (reference sequence). Trimming took 8 bases from V and 4 from J, leaving 11 bases between them. CDR3 sequence: CASPRSVTGELFF. As DNA, the CDR3 is TGTGCCAGCCCAAGGAGTGTCACCGGGGAGCTGTTTTTT.

J is TRBJ2-2 and V is TRBV28; 9 nucleotides match TRBD1. The length of the CDR3 is 15 residues. The V segment lost 6 bases and the J segment 5 bases; nucleotides outside the gene matches: 7. Germline CDR1 is MDHEN and CDR2 is SYDVKM. CDR3 coding DNA: TGTGCCAGCAGCCTACAGGGGGCTAGAACCGGGGAGCTGTTTTTT. Its translation is CASSLQGARTGELFF.

This clone appeared a single time. The chain uses TRBV18 and TRBJ2-7; TRBD1 aligns across 8 bases. CDR1 is KGHSH, CDR2 LQKENI, per germline. The V gene end was trimmed by 3 bases and the J gene end by 7 bases; junction bases not matched to a gene: 11. The CDR3 runs 15 residues. CDR3 protein: CASSPGTGHRGEQYF. The CDR3 coding sequence is TGTGCCAGCTCACCCGGGACAGGTCACAGGGGTGAGCAGTACTTC.

This chain joins TRBV9 and TRBJ2-5; no clear D. Germline CDR1 reads SGDLS; CDR2 reads YYNGEE. The length of the CDR3 is 13 residues. Trimming pared 4 bases from V and 2 bases from J, leaving 9 bases between. DNA of the CDR3: TGTGCCAGCAGCTTGGGCCTACAAGAGACCCAGTACTTC. Translated: CASSLGLQETQYF.

The CDR3: CASRKAGSDTQYF. In DNA, the CDR3 is TGTGCCAGCAGAAAAGCGGGATCAGATACGCAGTATTTT. V and J are TRBV6-5 and TRBJ2-3; TRBD2 aligns across 7 bases. The CDR3 length is 13 residues. Germline values: CDR1 MNHEY, CDR2 SVGAGI. The V segment lost 6 bases and the J segment 4 bases; nucleotides outside the gene matches: 4.

The chain is built from TRBV7-2 and TRBJ2-5, with TRBD2 matching 12 bases. The CDR3 has 18 amino acids. Germline V gives CDR1 SGHTA, CDR2 FQGNSA. After removal of 8 bases from V and 1 base from J, the junction contained 14 bases not matched to a gene. CDR3: CASAPALAGGPIQETQYF. In DNA form, the CDR3 reads TGTGCCAGCGCGCCCGCTCTAGCGGGGGGGCCCATCCAAGAGACCCAGTACTTC.

This chain connects TRBV28 to TRBJ1-1; no definite D call. The V gene lost 3 bases and the J gene lost 4 bases, with 6 bases spanning the gap. Germline V lookup: CDR1 MDHEN, CDR2 SYDVKM. The CDR3 consists of 12 residues. The CDR3 DNA follows: TGTGCCAGCAGTTTTGGGAGCACTGAAGCTTTCTTT. This translates into CASSFGSTEAFF.

The rearrangement links TRBV6-1 to TRBJ1-5; maybe TRBD1 (6 bases). CDR3 size: 15 residues. Per germline, CDR1 MNHNS and CDR2 SASEGT. Trimming pared 1 base from V and 7 bases from J, leaving 14 bases between. The CDR3 loop is CASSEGVSTGQPQHF. The DNA of the CDR3 is TGTGCCAGCAGTGAAGGCGTCTCTACAGGGCAGCCCCAGCATTTT.